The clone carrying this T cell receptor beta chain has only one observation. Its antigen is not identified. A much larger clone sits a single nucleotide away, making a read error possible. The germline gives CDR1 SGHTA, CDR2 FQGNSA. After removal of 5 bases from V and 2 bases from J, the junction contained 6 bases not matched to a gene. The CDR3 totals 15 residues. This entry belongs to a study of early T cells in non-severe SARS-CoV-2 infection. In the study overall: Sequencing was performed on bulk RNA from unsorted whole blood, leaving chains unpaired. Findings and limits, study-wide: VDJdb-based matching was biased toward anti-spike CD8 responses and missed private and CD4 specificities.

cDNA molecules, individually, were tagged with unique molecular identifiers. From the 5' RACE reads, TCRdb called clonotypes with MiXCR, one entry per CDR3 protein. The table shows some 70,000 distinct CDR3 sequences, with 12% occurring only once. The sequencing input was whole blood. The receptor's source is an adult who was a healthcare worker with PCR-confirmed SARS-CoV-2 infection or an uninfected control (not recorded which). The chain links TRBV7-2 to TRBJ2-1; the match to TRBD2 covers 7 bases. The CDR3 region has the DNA TGTACCAGCAGCCCTACGGGGGGACCCTACAATGAGCAGTTCTTC. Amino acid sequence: CTSSPTGGPYNEQFF.